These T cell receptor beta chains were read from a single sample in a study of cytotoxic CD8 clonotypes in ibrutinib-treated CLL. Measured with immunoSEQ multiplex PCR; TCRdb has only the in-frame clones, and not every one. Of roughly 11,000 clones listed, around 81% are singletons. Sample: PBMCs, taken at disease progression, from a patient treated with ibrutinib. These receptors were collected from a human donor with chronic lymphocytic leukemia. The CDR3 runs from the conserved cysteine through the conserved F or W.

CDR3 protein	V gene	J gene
CSVGGAASTDTQYF	TRBV29-1	TRBJ2-3
CASSQDRAAEAFF	TRBV4-1	TRBJ1-1
CASSLAMTEVNTEAFF	TRBV5-1	TRBJ1-1
CASSLVGAYQETQYF	TRBV5-1	TRBJ2-5
CASSLNGRVADTQYF	TRBV5-1	TRBJ2-3
CASSFPRAGKWRDTQYF	TRBV11-2	TRBJ2-3
CASSTGTSGSLKYF	TRBV7-3	TRBJ2-7
CASSSRGGGEKLFF	TRBV4-1	TRBJ1-4
CASSNRDRVFRNTEAFF	TRBV19	TRBJ1-1
CASSFGAPSTDTQYF	TRBV5-4	TRBJ2-3
CASSLGSGTEFEKLFF	TRBV5-1	TRBJ1-4
CATGGLATYEQYF	TRBV6-5	TRBJ2-7